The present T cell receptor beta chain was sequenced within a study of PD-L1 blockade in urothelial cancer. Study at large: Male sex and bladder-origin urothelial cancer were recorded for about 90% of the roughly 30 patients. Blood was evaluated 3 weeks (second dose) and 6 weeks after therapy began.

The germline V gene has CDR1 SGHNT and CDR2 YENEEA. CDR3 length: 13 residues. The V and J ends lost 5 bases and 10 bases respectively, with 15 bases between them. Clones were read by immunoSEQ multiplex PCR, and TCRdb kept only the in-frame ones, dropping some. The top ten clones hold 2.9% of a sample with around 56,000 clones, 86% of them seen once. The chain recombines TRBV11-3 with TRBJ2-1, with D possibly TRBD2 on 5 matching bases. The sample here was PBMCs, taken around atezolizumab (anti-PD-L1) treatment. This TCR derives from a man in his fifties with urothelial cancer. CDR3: CASSPGSGREQFF. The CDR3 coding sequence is TGTGCCAGCAGCCCGGGATCAGGACGCGAGCAGTTCTTC.